The clone carrying this T cell receptor beta chain was seen a single time. The trim removed 3 bases at V and 2 bases at J, leaving 12 bases unmatched. The CDR3 covers 19 residues. CDR1 SGHNT and CDR2 YENEEA come from the germline V gene. This sample stems from a study of blood T cell repertoires in COVID-19. About the research overall: The cDNA or gDNA used as material had been derived from T cells, B-cell-depleted T cells, or PBMCs.

While infection was still active, Seattle patients were enrolled and then followed longitudinally. As handled by the study authors: By means of reference gene primer amplification, nucleated cell counts were estimated. TCRdb's copy holds only in-frame clones and misses some; the assay was immunoSEQ multiplex PCR. D and trimming were read from the DNA, whereas the V and J calls and clone size are those reported in that table. Seen here are about 93,000 clones, roughly nine tenths observed once, and the top ten hold about 4.8%. The sample was peripheral blood. The chain carries TRBV11-3 and TRBJ2-5; 13 nucleotides match TRBD2. The clonotype originates from a man aged 60 to 75 with COVID-19, enrolled during active disease. The CDR3: CASSFGSSLLAGGQETQYF. The CDR3 DNA reads TGTGCCAGCAGCTTCGGCAGTTCCCTACTAGCGGGAGGGCAAGAGACCCAGTACTTC.